Following are 11 T cell receptor beta chains from one sample sequenced in a study of blood T cell repertoires in COVID-19. Clones were sequenced by immunoSEQ multiplex PCR, and TCRdb holds only the in-frame ones, with some missing. The table shows 250,000 to 300,000 clones, with 75% to 90% occurring only once. The source material was peripheral blood. The receptor set was obtained from an older woman with COVID-19, enrolled during active disease.

This clone was detected only once. This chain uses TRBV18 with TRBJ2-4; tentative D call: TRBD2 (5 bases). The CDR3 consists of 14 residues. Trimming left V 4 bases short and J 2 bases short, with 9 bases between. CDR1 and CDR2 (germline): KGHSH, LQKENI. DNA for the CDR3: TGTGCCAGCTCACGATCCGGGACCAAAAACATTCAGTACTTC. It yields the protein CASSRSGTKNIQYF.

This clone was seen a single time. This chain connects TRBV19 to TRBJ1-5; the match to TRBD1 covers 9 bases. V trimming: 4 bases; J trimming: 3 bases; junction bases outside the gene matches: 1. Germline lookup yields CDR1 LNHDA and CDR2 SQIVND (reference sequence). This CDR3 is 14 amino acids long. The CDR3 region is CASSRDRDNQPQHF. As DNA, the CDR3 is TGTGCCAGTAGTAGGGACAGGGACAATCAGCCCCAGCATTTT. The complete variable domain, with remaining parts taken from reference TRBV19 and TRBJ1-5, reads DGGITQSPKYLFRKEGQNVTLSCEQNLNHDAMYWYRQDPGQGLRLIYYSQIVNDFQKGDIAEGYSVSREKKESFPLTVTSAQKNPTAFYLCASSRDRDNQPQHFGDGTRLSIL.

The chain links TRBV4-1 to TRBJ1-6, with D perhaps matching TRBD1 (6 bases). The CDR3 is 15 amino acids. Trimming shortened V by 0 bases and J by 7 bases, and 10 bases separated the two germline ends. Germline CDR1 reads MGHRA; CDR2 reads YSYEKL. The CDR3 protein is CASSQDGQQNSPLHF. Written as DNA, the CDR3 is TGCGCCAGCAGCCAAGACGGACAGCAGAATTCACCCCTCCACTTT.

The genes are TRBV7-9 and TRBJ2-2; 7 bases line up with TRBD2. The J segment lost 6 bases and the V segment lost 4 bases, leaving 5 bases of the junction unmatched. Germline assignment: CDR1 SEHNR and CDR2 FQNEAQ (reference sequence). The CDR3 has 14 residues. The CDR3 DNA follows: TGTGCCAGCAGCTGGGGCGGGGGAGCCGGGGAGCTGTTTTTT. It codes for CASSWGGGAGELFF.

The rearrangement joins TRBV7-2 to TRBJ1-6, with TRBD1 matching over 11 bases. CDR1 SGHTA and CDR2 FQGNSA come from the germline V gene. V gave up 5 bases and J gave up 9 bases; unmatched junction bases: 6. The CDR3 is made up of 15 amino acids. CDR3 protein: CASSGPGQGVSPLHF. In DNA, the CDR3 is TGTGCCAGCAGCGGACCGGGACAGGGGGTTTCACCCCTCCACTTT.

The V gene is TRBV14, the J gene TRBJ1-4; no reliable D call. The CDR3 consists of 15 residues. V was shortened by 5 bases and J by 0 bases, with 10 bases between the two germline ends. In germline, CDR1 is SGHDN, CDR2 FVKESK. As DNA, the CDR3 is TGTGCCAGCAGCTCCGGTAGAGCAACTAATGAAAAACTGTTTTTT. Its protein is CASSSGRATNEKLFF.

This clone occurred a few times. The chain is built from TRBV28 and TRBJ1-4; TRBD1 agrees at 7 bases. CDR1 and CDR2 (germline): MDHEN, SYDVKM. CDR3 size: 15 residues. Losses at the gene ends were 4 bases for V and 10 bases for J; bases not matched to a gene: 12. CDR3 protein: CASSSQGQMRGKLFF. CDR3 bases: TGTGCCAGCAGTTCACAGGGGCAAATGAGAGGAAAACTGTTTTTT.

The rearrangement links TRBV28 to TRBJ2-4; no firm D call. The CDR3 totals 11 residues. The V and J ends lost 6 bases and 14 bases respectively, with 14 bases between them. Germline V gene data show CDR1 as MDHEN and CDR2 as SYDVKM. The CDR3 nucleotides are TGTGCCAGCAGCTGGGCCCAAGGCAAGTACTTC. Translating gives CASSWAQGKYF. Variable domain in full (rest from reference TRBV28 and TRBJ2-4): DVKVTQSSRYLVKRTGEKVFLECVQDMDHENMFWYRQDPGLGLRLIYFSYDVKMKEKGDIPEGYSVSREKKERFSLILESASTNQTSMYLCASSWAQGKYFGAGTRLSVL.

Turning to this clone: In the same sample, other DNA sequences code for this CDR3. The chain joins TRBV5-1 to TRBJ2-7; no firm D call. The V gene lost 0 bases and the J gene lost 1 base, with 11 bases spanning the gap. From germline, CDR1 is SGHRS and CDR2 YFSETQ. The CDR3 is 15 amino acids. The CDR3 DNA reads TGCGCCAGCAGCTTGGAATCCGGAGCTTCCTACGAGCAGTACTTC. Amino acid sequence: CASSLESGASYEQYF. Full variable domain (missing parts from reference TRBV5-1 and TRBJ2-7): KAGVTQTPRYLIKTRGQQVTLSCSPISGHRSVSWYQQTPGQGLQFLFEYFSETQRNKGNFPGRFSGRQFSNSRSEMNVSTLELGDSALYLCASSLESGASYEQYFGPGTRLTVT.

The rearrangement uses TRBV11-2 and TRBJ2-3; unclear D gene. The CDR3 consists of 13 residues. CDR1 is SGHAT, CDR2 FQNNGV, per germline. V shed 2 bases and J shed 1 base, with 4 bases lying between them. The CDR3 nucleotides are TGTGCCAGCAGCTTATCGGGCACAGATACGCAGTATTTT. It specifies CASSLSGTDTQYF.

The chain uses TRBV19 and TRBJ2-1, with a tentative D call TRBD2 (6 bases). Per the germline V gene, CDR1 is LNHDA and CDR2 is SQIVND (reference sequence). The CDR3 covers 16 residues. The V and J ends lost 5 bases and 3 bases respectively, with 17 bases between them. CDR3 bases: TGTGCCAGTAGTCGGGACTGGATCCAAAACTACAATGAGCAGTTCTTC. This codes for CASSRDWIQNYNEQFF.